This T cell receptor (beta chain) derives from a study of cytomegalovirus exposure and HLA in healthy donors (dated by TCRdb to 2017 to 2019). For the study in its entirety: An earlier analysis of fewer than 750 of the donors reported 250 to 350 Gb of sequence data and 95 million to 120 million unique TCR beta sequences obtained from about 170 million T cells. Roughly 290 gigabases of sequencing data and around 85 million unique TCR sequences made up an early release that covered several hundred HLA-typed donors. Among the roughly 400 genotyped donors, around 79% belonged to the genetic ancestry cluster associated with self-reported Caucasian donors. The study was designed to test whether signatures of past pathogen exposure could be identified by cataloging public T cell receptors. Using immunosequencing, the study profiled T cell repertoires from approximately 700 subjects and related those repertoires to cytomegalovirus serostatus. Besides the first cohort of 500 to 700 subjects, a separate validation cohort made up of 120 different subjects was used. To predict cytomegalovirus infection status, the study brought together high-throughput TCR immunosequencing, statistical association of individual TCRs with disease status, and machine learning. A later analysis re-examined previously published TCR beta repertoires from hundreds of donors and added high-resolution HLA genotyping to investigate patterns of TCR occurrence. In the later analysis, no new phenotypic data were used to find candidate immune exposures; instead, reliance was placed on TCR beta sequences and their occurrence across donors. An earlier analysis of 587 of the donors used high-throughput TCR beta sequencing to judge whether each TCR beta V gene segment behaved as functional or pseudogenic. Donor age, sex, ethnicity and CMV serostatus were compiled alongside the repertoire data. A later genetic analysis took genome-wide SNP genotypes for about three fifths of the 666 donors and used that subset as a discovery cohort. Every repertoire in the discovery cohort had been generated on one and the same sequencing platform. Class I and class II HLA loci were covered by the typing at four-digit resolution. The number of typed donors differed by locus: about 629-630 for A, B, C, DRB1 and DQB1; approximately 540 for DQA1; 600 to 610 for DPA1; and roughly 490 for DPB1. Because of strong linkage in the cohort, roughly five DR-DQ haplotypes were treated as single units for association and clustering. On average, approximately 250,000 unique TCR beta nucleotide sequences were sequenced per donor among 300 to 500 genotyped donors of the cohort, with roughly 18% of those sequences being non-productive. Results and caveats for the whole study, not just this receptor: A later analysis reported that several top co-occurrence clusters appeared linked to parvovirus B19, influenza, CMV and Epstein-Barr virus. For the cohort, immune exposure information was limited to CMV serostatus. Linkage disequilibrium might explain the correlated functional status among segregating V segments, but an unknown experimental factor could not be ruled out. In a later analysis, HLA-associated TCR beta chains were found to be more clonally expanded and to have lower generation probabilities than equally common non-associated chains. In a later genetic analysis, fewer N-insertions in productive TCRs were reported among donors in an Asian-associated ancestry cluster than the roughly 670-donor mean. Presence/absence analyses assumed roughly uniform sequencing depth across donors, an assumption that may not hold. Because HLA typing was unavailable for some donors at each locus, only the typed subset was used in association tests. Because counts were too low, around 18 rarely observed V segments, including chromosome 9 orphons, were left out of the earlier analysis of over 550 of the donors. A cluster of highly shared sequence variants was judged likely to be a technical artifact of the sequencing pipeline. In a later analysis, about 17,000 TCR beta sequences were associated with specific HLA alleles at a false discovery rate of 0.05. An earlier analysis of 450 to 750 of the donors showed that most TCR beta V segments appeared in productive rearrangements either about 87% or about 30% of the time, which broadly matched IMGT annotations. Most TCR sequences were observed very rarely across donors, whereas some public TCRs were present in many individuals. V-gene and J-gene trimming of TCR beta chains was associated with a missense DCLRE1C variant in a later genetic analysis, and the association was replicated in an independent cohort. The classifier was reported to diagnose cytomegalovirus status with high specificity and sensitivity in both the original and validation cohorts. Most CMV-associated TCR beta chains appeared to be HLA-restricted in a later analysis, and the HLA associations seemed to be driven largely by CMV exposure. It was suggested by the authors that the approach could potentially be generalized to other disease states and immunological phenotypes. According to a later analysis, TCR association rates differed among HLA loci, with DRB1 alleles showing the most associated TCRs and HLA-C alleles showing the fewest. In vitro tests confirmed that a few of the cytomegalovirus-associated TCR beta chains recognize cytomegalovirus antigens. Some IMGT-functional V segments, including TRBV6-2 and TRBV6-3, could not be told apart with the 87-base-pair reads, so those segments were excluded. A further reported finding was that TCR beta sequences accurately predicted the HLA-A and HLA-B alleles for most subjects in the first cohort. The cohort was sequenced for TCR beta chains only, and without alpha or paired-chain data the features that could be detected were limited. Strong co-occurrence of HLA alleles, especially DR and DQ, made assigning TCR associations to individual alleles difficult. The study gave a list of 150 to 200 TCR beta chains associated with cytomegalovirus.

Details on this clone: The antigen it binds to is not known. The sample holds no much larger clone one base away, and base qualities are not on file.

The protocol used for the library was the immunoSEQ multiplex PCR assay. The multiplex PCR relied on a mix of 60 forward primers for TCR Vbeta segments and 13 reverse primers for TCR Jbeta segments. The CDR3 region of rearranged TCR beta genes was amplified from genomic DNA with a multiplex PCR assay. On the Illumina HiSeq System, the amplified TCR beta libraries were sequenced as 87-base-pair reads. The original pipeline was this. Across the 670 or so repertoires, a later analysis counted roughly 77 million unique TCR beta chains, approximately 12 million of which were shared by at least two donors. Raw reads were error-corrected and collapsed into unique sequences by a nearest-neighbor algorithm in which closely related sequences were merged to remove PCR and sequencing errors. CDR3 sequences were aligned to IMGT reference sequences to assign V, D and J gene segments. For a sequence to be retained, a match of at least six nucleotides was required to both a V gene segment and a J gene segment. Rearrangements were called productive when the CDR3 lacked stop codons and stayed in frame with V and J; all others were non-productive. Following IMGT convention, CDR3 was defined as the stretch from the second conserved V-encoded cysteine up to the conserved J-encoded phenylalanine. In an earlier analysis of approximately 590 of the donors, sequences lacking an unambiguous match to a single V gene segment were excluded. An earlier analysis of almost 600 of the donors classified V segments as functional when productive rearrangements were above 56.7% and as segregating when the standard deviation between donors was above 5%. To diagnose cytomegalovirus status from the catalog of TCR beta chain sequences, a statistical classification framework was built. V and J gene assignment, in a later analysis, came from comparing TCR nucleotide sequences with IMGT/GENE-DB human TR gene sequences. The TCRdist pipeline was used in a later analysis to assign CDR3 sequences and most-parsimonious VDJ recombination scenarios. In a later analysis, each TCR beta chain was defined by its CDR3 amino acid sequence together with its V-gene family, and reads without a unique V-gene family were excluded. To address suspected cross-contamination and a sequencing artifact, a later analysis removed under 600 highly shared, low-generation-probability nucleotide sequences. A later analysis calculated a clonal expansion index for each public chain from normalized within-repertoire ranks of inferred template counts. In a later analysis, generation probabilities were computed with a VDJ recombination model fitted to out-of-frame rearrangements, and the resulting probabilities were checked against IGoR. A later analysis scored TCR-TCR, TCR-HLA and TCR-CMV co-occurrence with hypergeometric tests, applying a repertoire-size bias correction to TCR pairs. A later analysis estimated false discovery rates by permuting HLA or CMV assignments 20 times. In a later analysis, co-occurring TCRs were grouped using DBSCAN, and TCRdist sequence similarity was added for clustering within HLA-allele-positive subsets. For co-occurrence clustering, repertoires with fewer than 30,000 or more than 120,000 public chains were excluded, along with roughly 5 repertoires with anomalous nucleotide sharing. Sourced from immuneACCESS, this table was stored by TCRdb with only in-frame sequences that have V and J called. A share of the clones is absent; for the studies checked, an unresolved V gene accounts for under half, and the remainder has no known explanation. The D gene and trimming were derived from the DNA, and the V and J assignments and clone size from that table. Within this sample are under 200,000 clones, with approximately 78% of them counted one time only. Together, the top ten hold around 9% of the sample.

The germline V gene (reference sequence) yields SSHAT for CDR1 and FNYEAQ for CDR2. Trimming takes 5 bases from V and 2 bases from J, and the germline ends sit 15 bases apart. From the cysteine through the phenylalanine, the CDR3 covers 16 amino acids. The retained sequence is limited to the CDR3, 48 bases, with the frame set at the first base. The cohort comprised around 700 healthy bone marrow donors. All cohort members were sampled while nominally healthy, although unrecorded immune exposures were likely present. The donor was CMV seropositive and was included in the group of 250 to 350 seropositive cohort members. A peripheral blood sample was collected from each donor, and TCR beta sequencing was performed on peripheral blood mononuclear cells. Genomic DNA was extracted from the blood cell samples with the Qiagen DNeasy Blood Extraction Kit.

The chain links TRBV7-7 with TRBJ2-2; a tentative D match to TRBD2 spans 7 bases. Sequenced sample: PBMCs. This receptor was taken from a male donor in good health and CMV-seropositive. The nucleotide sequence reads TGTGCCAGCAGCGCGGGCGGGGGCCTTAACACCGGGGAGCTGTTTTTT. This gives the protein CASSAGGGLNTGELFF.